The rows below give T cell receptor beta chains drawn from one sample of a study of cytomegalovirus exposure and HLA in healthy donors. TCRdb's copy holds only in-frame clones and misses some; the assay was immunoSEQ multiplex PCR. The sample has 100,000 to 150,000 clones, approximately 87% seen once; the top ten hold around 18%. Sequenced: PBMCs. The origin of the receptors is a man aged 18-30 years in good health and CMV-seropositive. CDR3s include the opening cysteine and the closing phenylalanine or tryptophan. Fields, in order: D gene, V gene, J gene, clone size, CDR3 DNA, CDR3 protein. D genes are given only for firm matches. Clone size is stated in some rows and not others, as once, few, many or a class when expanded.

TRBD1,TRBV2,TRBJ2-7,few,TGTGCCAGTTCGGACAGGGGCTACGAGCAGTACTTC,CASSDRGYEQYF
-,TRBV28,TRBJ2-4,-,TGTGCCAGCAGTTTATTGGGCGAGCTAGCCAAAAACATTCAGTACTTC,CASSLLGELAKNIQYF
-,TRBV19,TRBJ1-5,once,TGTGCCAGTAGACAACAGGGCAATCAGCCCCAGCATTTT,CASRQQGNQPQHF
-,TRBV4-1,TRBJ2-5,-,TGCGCCAGCAGCCAAGATGCGGCAGGAGGAAAGGAGACCCAGTACTTC,CASSQDAAGGKETQYF
TRBD1,TRBV6-1,TRBJ1-4,-,TGTGCCAGCAGTGGGACAGGGGGGATTGGTGGTGAAAAACTGTTTTTT,CASSGTGGIGGEKLFF
TRBD2,TRBV28,TRBJ2-1,-,TGTGCCAGCAGGTACTCGCGGGAGCGGAGGAATGAGCAGTTCTTC,CASRYSRERRNEQFF
-,TRBV30,TRBJ2-3,-,TGTGCCTGGGACGTGACAGAGGGCACAGATACGCAGTATTTT,CAWDVTEGTDTQYF
-,TRBV12-1,TRBJ2-7,-,TGTGCCAGCAGCTTTGGTCCCGGGGGGGGCAGCGACGAGCAGTACTTC,CASSFGPGGGSDEQYF
-,TRBV19,TRBJ1-4,few,TGTGCCAGTAGTTCACAGGGACCTAATGAAAAACTGTTTTTT,CASSSQGPNEKLFF
-,TRBV19,TRBJ1-3,-,TGTGCCAGTAGCGATACGGAGGTGAGCTCTGGAAACACCATATATTTT,CASSDTEVSSGNTIYF
TRBD2,TRBV10-3,TRBJ2-3,-,TGTGCCATCAGTGAGCCCCTACTAGCGGGGGGGCCCACAGATACGCAGTATTTT,CAISEPLLAGGPTDTQYF
-,TRBV18,TRBJ1-1,-,TGTGCCAGCTCACCACGTTCGTGGACACCTATGAACACTGAAGCTTTCTTT,CASSPRSWTPMNTEAFF
-,TRBV7-9,TRBJ2-7,-,TGTGCCAGCAGCCCCCTAGGAGGGTACGACGAGCAGTACTTC,CASSPLGGYDEQYF
TRBD1,TRBV27,TRBJ1-1,-,TGTGCCAGCAGTTTATTCGGGACAGGGGGGCTGGGTGAAGCTTTCTTT,CASSLFGTGGLGEAFF
-,TRBV11-2,TRBJ1-4,-,TGTGCCAGCAGCCGTCTTTGGACAGACCAGGGGTCAACTAATGAAAAACTGTTTTTT,CASSRLWTDQGSTNEKLFF
-,TRBV6-4,TRBJ1-1,-,TGTGCCAGGTCCTTTGTCGGCGGAATGAACACTGAAGCTTTCTTT,CARSFVGGMNTEAFF
-,TRBV6-5,TRBJ1-1,-,TGTGCCAGCAGTTACCTGACAGCGAACACTGAAGCTTTCTTT,CASSYLTANTEAFF
TRBD1,TRBV28,TRBJ1-1,once,TGTGCCAGCAGTTTATTCAGGGGGCAGGGACGGGATGAAGCTTTCTTT,CASSLFRGQGRDEAFF
TRBD1,TRBV2,TRBJ2-5,-,TGTGCCAGCAGTGAAGCGCTAAGGGGACAGGGGAGCGCTGAGACCCAGTACTTC,CASSEALRGQGSAETQYF
TRBD2,TRBV13,TRBJ2-3,-,TGTGCCAGCAGCTATCCCCCCGGGGGGGCCGATACGCAGTATTTT,CASSYPPGGADTQYF
-,TRBV2,TRBJ2-7,-,TGTGCCAGCACCCCCTACGACTCCAACTACGAGCAGTACTTC,CASTPYDSNYEQYF
-,TRBV7-3,TRBJ2-5,once,TGTGCCAGCAGCCCCTTTACAGGGAAACGCCAAGAGACCCAGTACTTC,CASSPFTGKRQETQYF
TRBD1,TRBV7-9,TRBJ1-1,-,TGTGCCAGCAGCGTCGACAGGGTGAACACTGAAGCTTTCTTT,CASSVDRVNTEAFF
TRBD2,TRBV10-3,TRBJ2-7,-,TGTGCCATCAGTGAGTCTCCGGGGGGAAGTTCCTACGAGCAGTACTTC,CAISESPGGSSYEQYF
-,TRBV9,TRBJ1-5,-,TGTGCCAGGGTTGGGGGAGGGTGCAATCAGCCCCAGCATTTT,CARVGGGCNQPQHF
-,TRBV6-5,TRBJ1-5,-,TGTGCCAGCAGTTACGATGCGGGGCAGCCCCAGCATTTT,CASSYDAGQPQHF
TRBD1,TRBV11-1,TRBJ1-2,-,TGTGCCAGCAGCGGCTGGGGACAGGGAAACTATGGCTACACCTTC,CASSGWGQGNYGYTF
TRBD1,TRBV29-1,TRBJ2-5,few,TGCAGCGTTGGGACAGGGCAAGAGACCCAGTACTTC,CSVGTGQETQYF
TRBD1,TRBV18,TRBJ1-1,-,TGTGCCAGCTCACTGAGGACAGGGTTAGGTACTGAAGCTTTCTTT,CASSLRTGLGTEAFF
-,TRBV13,TRBJ2-6,-,TGTGCCAGCAGCTTAGGCCGGTCTGCCGGGGCCAACGTCCTGACTTTC,CASSLGRSAGANVLTF
TRBD1,TRBV6-5,TRBJ1-2,-,TGTGCCAGCAGTTACTCGACAGGGGGGGGCTACACCTTC,CASSYSTGGGYTF
-,TRBV9,TRBJ2-2,-,TGTGCCAGCAGCGTATCTCTCGGGGAGCTGTTTTTT,CASSVSLGELFF
-,TRBV13,TRBJ1-4,-,TGTGCCAGCAGCTTAGGTAGAAAACTGTTTTTT,CASSLGRKLFF
-,TRBV7-6,TRBJ2-5,-,TGTGCCAGCAGCTTATCTCCGGAGACCCAGTACTTC,CASSLSPETQYF
TRBD2,TRBV2,TRBJ2-7,-,TGTGCCAGCAGTGAAGAGGGAACGGGGGGGACCTACTACGAGCAGTACTTC,CASSEEGTGGTYYEQYF
-,TRBV9,TRBJ2-2,-,TGTGCCAGCAGCGTAGCCAGAGGCACCGGGGAGCTGTTTTTT,CASSVARGTGELFF
-,TRBV25-1,TRBJ2-3,-,TGTGCCAGCAGTGACCTCGGGTCTAGCACAGATACGCAGTATTTT,CASSDLGSSTDTQYF
-,TRBV28,TRBJ1-1,-,TGTGCCAGCAGTTTAAGAGGGATCATGAACACTGAAGCTTTCTTT,CASSLRGIMNTEAFF
-,TRBV7-9,TRBJ2-4,few,TGTGCCAGCAGCCAACGGACAGGACTAAAAAACATTCAGTACTTC,CASSQRTGLKNIQYF
-,TRBV2,TRBJ2-5,-,TGTGCCTTAACTCAGGATGAGGAGACCCAGTACTTC,CALTQDEETQYF
-,TRBV5-1,TRBJ2-7,-,TGCGCCAGCAGCTTGGGGGGGCACGGCTCCTACGAGCAGTACTTC,CASSLGGHGSYEQYF
-,TRBV5-1,TRBJ2-7,-,TGCGCCAGCAGCTCTAACTACGAGCAGTACTTC,CASSSNYEQYF
TRBD2,TRBV10-3,TRBJ2-5,-,TGTGCGGTCGGTGAGACTAGCCTTCGCCACTTC,CAVGETSLRHF
-,TRBV9,TRBJ2-5,-,TGCGCCAGCAGCTCCACCCGGGAGCCAGCCCAAGAGACCCAGTACTTC,CASSSTREPAQETQYF
-,TRBV5-1,TRBJ1-4,-,TGCGCCAGCAGCTTGGCCGGTTCCTTGGGGCTAGGTAATGAAAAACTGTTTTTT,CASSLAGSLGLGNEKLFF
TRBD1,TRBV25-1,TRBJ2-2,-,TGTGCCAGCAGTCCTCCGGGACAGGGGAATGCCGGGGAGCTGTTTTTT,CASSPPGQGNAGELFF
-,TRBV6-1,TRBJ2-7,-,TGTACCCAGGGTCAGGTTTTTAACGAGCAGTACTTC,CTQGQVFNEQYF
-,TRBV10-1,TRBJ2-1,once,TGCGCCAGCAGTGGACGGGGATGGGACAATGAGCAGTTCTTC,CASSGRGWDNEQFF
-,TRBV28,TRBJ1-1,-,TGTGCCAGCAGACCCCACTCCGACAGCTCTGAAATGCTGGTCTTT,CASRPHSDSSEMLVF